This is a list of T cell receptor beta chains from one sample in a study of shared clonotypes between healthy human individuals. The table came from immunoSEQ multiplex PCR; TCRdb's copy has only in-frame clones and leaves some out. The sample has about 700,000 clones, 92% seen once. Sequencing used naive CD8+ T cells sorted from blood. Receptors were obtained from a man younger than 45 in good health. CDR3s include the opening cysteine and the closing phenylalanine or tryptophan. Each record gives: CDR3 protein, J gene, clone size, V gene. A row's size may be missing; if present it is once, few, many or a size class.

CASSEDSSYEQYF,TRBJ2-7,.,TRBV6-5
CASEDRANEKLFF,TRBJ1-4,.,TRBV19
CATPTTGRYNEQFF,TRBJ2-1,once,TRBV5-1
CAWRGGLADITYEQYF,TRBJ2-7,.,TRBV30
CASSRDTNKETQYF,TRBJ2-5,.,TRBV5-5
CAIGFDRTYEQYF,TRBJ2-7,.,TRBV10-3
CASSDGLAGGGPDTQYF,TRBJ2-3,.,TRBV28
CASSWGTSGTDTQYF,TRBJ2-3,.,TRBV27
CATQTGRTGADNYGYTF,TRBJ1-2,.,TRBV2
CASSYGGGYNEQFF,TRBJ2-1,.,TRBV6-5
CASSLALYPGLAARTDTQYF,TRBJ2-3,.,TRBV7-2
CASSLEDSLNTEAFF,TRBJ1-1,.,TRBV5-1
CASSSNRDRPSYEQYF,TRBJ2-7,.,TRBV5-1
CASSLREGGNQPQHF,TRBJ1-5,.,TRBV28
CASNSHRGPTTPGQGADWANVLTF,TRBJ2-6,.,TRBV5-2
CASSPGGQTNEKLFF,TRBJ1-4,.,TRBV11-2
CASSPSWAADGGGYTF,TRBJ1-2,.,TRBV27